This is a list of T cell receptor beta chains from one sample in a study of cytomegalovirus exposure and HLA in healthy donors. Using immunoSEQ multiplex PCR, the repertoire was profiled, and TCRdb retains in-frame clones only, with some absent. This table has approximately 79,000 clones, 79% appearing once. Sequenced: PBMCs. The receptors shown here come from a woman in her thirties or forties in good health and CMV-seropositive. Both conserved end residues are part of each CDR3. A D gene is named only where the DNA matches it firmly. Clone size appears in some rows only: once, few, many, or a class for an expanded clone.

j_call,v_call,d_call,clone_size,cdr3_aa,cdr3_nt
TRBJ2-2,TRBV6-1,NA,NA,CASSDGRILANTGELFF,TGTGCCAGCAGTGATGGGAGGATACTAGCGAACACCGGGGAGCTGTTTTTT
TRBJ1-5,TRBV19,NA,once,CASSMNRGNQPQHF,TGTGCCAGTAGTATGAACAGAGGCAATCAGCCCCAGCATTTT
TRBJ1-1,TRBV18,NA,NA,CASSPPSEAEAFF,TGTGCCAGCTCACCGCCATCAGAGGCTGAAGCTTTCTTT
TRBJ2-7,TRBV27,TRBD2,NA,CASRRPGTTNSYEQYF,TGTGCCAGCAGACGCCCCGGGACTACGAACTCCTACGAGCAGTACTTC
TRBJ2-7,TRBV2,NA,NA,CASSDIDRRVEQYF,TGTGCCAGCAGTGATATAGACAGGCGGGTCGAGCAGTACTTC
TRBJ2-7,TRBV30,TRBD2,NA,CAWSEGTGGGTYYEQYF,TGTGCCTGGAGTGAAGGTACCGGGGGGGGGACTTACTACGAGCAGTACTTC
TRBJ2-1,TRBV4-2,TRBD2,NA,CASSRGLAGYYNEQFF,TGTGCCAGCAGCCGGGGACTAGCGGGGTATTACAATGAGCAGTTCTTC
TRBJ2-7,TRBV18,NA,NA,CASSHSGGYTYEQYF,TGTGCCAGCTCACACTCAGGAGGGTATACCTACGAGCAGTACTTC
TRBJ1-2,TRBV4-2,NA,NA,CASSQPGSSNYGYTF,TGTGCCAGCAGCCAACCAGGCAGTTCTAACTATGGCTACACCTTC
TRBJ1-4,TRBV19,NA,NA,CASTVGAPANEKLFF,TGTGCCTCTACGGTGGGGGCGCCGGCTAATGAAAAACTGTTTTTT
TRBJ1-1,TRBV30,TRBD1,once,CAWSGPGQGTEAFF,TGTGCCTGGAGCGGCCCTGGACAGGGGACTGAAGCTTTCTTT
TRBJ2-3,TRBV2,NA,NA,CASSEAGPRPQYF,TGTGCCAGCAGTGAAGCGGGGCCTAGACCGCAGTATTTT
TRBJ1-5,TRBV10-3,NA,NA,CAISESTGQPQHF,TGTGCCATCAGTGAGTCGACAGGACAGCCCCAGCATTTT